The text below deals with one T cell receptor (beta chain). This clonotype was observed at least ten times. Its antigen has not been determined. No base quality values were provided; no much bigger clone lies one nucleotide off. The sample is drawn from a study of molecular identifiers for immune sequencing clone quantification (dated by TCRdb to 2016 to 2018). Study-wide context: For a replicate experiment, RNA from around 20,000 or 100,000 naive CD8 T cells was divided into five aliquots, of which four were sequenced. This methods study used CD8 T cells to benchmark TCR RNA copy counting and molecular-identifier clustering-based TCR repertoire sequencing (MIDCIRS). Here is what the overall study found, with its caveats: Highly expanded clone sizes could be underestimated because identical TCR molecules may share a barcode. Modeling estimated about 3 recovered TCR RNA copies per cell, compared with about 10 by digital PCR, which implies about 30% capture efficiency. Spiked-in Jurkat TCR RNA equivalent to a single cell was reported to be detectable even among 980,000 or so naive CD8 T cells. Without barcode sub-clustering, chimeric consensus sequences inflated TCR diversity; chimeras reached as high as 47%. The naive libraries included spiked-in Jurkat TCR RNA (about ten copies' worth), and this Jurkat TCR RNA is not part of the donor repertoire. Clones above 20 RNA copies held over 97% of molecules in CMV-specific effector cells but under 1% in naive cells.

Libraries of naive CD8 T cells were built from approximately 20,000 to 1,000,000 sorted cells, with 10%, 30% or 50% of the purified RNA used. Naive CD8 T cells were FACS-sorted as CD8+CD4-CCR7+CD45RA+ on a BD FACSAria II into RLT Plus buffer. Around 10 TCR copies' worth of Jurkat RNA were spiked into roughly 17,000-1,100,000 naive CD8 T cell samples to test detection sensitivity. CD8 T cells were enriched with RosetteSep CD8+ T Cell Enrichment Cocktail and Ficoll-Paque, followed by ACK red cell lysis. Receptor amplification or capture employed PCR. Sequencing instrument: Illumina HiSeq 4000. Bulk TCR libraries were generated as previously described, with the TCR primers listed in Table S5 used. Total RNA was purified with the Qiagen AllPrep DNA/RNA kit. Before analysis, reads from multiple sequencing runs of the same library were pooled. Regarding the original processing steps: Reads were retained only if an exact TCR constant sequence was present, and the retained reads were trimmed to 150 nt and grouped according to their 12-nt molecular barcodes. Reads in each barcode group were sub-clustered using a 15% Levenshtein threshold, and a quality-weighted consensus sequence was built for each RNA molecule. Non-functional sequences were filtered out, along with any lower-count sequence sitting one edit away from another sequence. Based on a fit of two negative binomial distributions, barcode sub-clusters having less than 20% of the maximum read count were discarded. Using fastp trimming at Q25 and MiXCR clonotype assembly, TCRdb reanalyzed the public sequencing data and kept in-frame beta chains. Each CDR3 protein appears once, grouped with its most common genes and DNA. The authors' filters were not applied to this entry. The sample profile shows 9,500 to 15,000 distinct CDR3 sequences; approximately 20% of them were found once. The ten largest clones take up approximately 1.5% of the sample.

The germline V gene (reference sequence) specifies MNHEY as CDR1 and SMNVEV as CDR2. Trimming takes 6 bases off V and 6 bases off J; junction bases not matched to a gene: 10. The CDR3, from cysteine to phenylalanine, totals 15 residues. Kept here is only the CDR3 DNA, which spans 45 bases and is read in frame from base 1. This receptor was obtained from a human donor in good health. Some libraries in this study had Jurkat cell RNA spiked in. Rearrangement joined TRBV27 to TRBJ2-7; the junction holds 11 bases that match TRBD2. Source material: naive CD8+ T cells from blood, with Jurkat cell RNA spiked in. The cell subset or site label here, explained by the study, means: FACS-sorted CD8+CD4-CCR7+CD45RA+ naive T cells. The CDR3 protein is CASRPVLAGGREQYF. The nucleotide sequence reads as follows: TGTGCCAGCAGGCCCGTATTAGCGGGAGGGCGCGAGCAGTACTTC.